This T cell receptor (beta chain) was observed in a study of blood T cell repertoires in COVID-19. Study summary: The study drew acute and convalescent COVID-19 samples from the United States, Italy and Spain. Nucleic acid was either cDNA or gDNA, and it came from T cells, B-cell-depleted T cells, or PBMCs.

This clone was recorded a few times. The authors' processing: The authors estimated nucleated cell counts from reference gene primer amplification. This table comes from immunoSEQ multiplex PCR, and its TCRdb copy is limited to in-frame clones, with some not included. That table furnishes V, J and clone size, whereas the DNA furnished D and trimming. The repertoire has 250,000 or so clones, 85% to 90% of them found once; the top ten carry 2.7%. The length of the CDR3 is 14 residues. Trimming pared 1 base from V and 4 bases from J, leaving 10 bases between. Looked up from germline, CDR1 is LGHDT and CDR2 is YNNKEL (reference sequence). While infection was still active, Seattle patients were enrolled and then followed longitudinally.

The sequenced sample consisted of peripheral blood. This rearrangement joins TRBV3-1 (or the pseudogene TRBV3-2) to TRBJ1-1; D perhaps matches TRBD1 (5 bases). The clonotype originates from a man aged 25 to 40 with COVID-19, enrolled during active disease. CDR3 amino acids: CASSQGLQATEAFF. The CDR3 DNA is TGTGCCAGCAGCCAAGGGCTACAGGCCACTGAAGCTTTCTTT.